The rows below give T cell receptor beta chains drawn from one sample of a study of blood T cells in healthy people across ages. TCRdb reprocessed the 5' RACE reads via MiXCR and lists one record per CDR3 protein. The data hold 1.5 million to 2 million distinct CDR3 sequences, with roughly 32% observed a single time. The sequenced sample consisted of blood. All receptors derive from a woman under 40 in good health. The CDR3 runs from the conserved cysteine through the conserved F or W. A D gene is named only where the DNA matches it firmly. The size of a clone is reported for some rows only, either as once, few or many, or as a class for expanded clones.

CASSLSGTGINEQYF TGTGCCAGCAGCTTATCCGGGACAGGAATCAACGAGCAGTACTTC TRBD1 TRBJ2-7 TRBV7-9 NA
CSVGGRAEETQYF TGCAGTGTGGGCGGGAGGGCCGAGGAGACCCAGTACTTC TRBD2 TRBJ2-5 TRBV20-1 few
CASRSREFGDSADTQYF TGTGCCAGCAGATCCCGGGAATTCGGGGACAGCGCAGATACGCAGTATTTT TRBD1 TRBJ2-3 TRBV12-3/TRBV12-4 NA
CASSLGRLLEQYF TGTGCCAGCAGTTTAGGCAGACTACTGGAGCAGTACTTC NA TRBJ2-7 TRBV28 NA
CSAQEGTYNEQFF TGCAGTGCCCAGGAAGGGACGTACAATGAGCAGTTCTTC NA TRBJ2-1 TRBV20-1 NA
CATSEGQSNQPQHF TGTGCCACCAGTGAGGGGCAGAGCAATCAGCCCCAGCATTTT NA TRBJ1-5 TRBV24-1 NA
CASSLGRGEVKETQYF TGTGCCAGCAGCTTGGGCAGGGGGGAAGTAAAAGAGACCCAGTACTTC NA TRBJ2-5 TRBV11-2 NA
CSATQQISNQPQHF TGCAGTGCGACTCAACAGATTAGCAATCAGCCCCAGCATTTT NA TRBJ1-5 TRBV20-1 few
CSARRSGSEQYF TGCAGTGCTAGACGTTCGGGAAGCGAGCAGTACTTC NA TRBJ2-7 TRBV20-1 few
CVSSQPRDRLSYEQYF TGTGTCAGCAGTCAACCCCGGGACCGACTTTCCTACGAGCAGTACTTC NA TRBJ2-7 TRBV2 NA
CASSPRDASPYEQYF TGTGCCAGCAGCCCCCGGGACGCTAGCCCCTACGAGCAGTACTTC NA TRBJ2-7 TRBV5-4 NA
CASTIRGSRPETQYF TGTGCCAGCACCATCCGAGGCTCTCGTCCAGAGACCCAGTACTTC NA TRBJ2-5 TRBV7-2 NA
CASSSSSGAPEAFF TGCGCCAGCAGCTCTTCATCGGGGGCCCCTGAAGCTTTCTTT NA TRBJ1-1 TRBV5-1 NA
CASSLAVGGPYNEQFF TGTGCCAGCAGCTTAGCAGTGGGAGGGCCGTATAATGAGCAGTTCTTC TRBD2 TRBJ2-1 TRBV7-6 NA
CAWSVTPGRGVYTF TGTGCCTGGAGTGTTACTCCTGGACGGGGTGTCTACACCTTC NA TRBJ1-2 TRBV30 NA
CASARTRANTEAFF TGTGCCAGCGCAAGAACGAGGGCGAACACTGAAGCTTTCTTT NA TRBJ1-1 TRBV6-2/TRBV6-3 NA
CASRYRGQASVYEQYF TGTGCCAGCAGGTATAGGGGGCAAGCTTCCGTTTACGAGCAGTACTTC TRBD1 TRBJ2-7 TRBV7-6 few
CASSGGQGGQPQHF TGTGCCAGCAGTGGGGGACAGGGCGGACAGCCCCAGCATTTT TRBD1 TRBJ1-5 TRBV6-1 NA
CASSHGQGVVTEAFF TGTGCCAGCAGTCACGGACAGGGTGTGGTCACTGAAGCTTTCTTT TRBD1 TRBJ1-1 TRBV13 few
CASSEWGTGNSYEQYF TGTGCCAGCAGTGAATGGGGGACAGGGAACTCCTACGAGCAGTACTTC TRBD1 TRBJ2-7 TRBV6-1 NA
CASSLVDRGRDGYTF TGCGCCAGCAGCTTGGTCGACAGGGGGAGAGATGGCTACACCTTC TRBD1 TRBJ1-2 TRBV5-1 NA
CASSYSRRAETQYF TGTGCCAGCAGTTACTCTAGGAGGGCGGAGACCCAGTACTTC NA TRBJ2-5 TRBV6-5 NA
CASKGEVEQFF TGTGCCAGCAAGGGAGAGGTTGAGCAGTTCTTC NA TRBJ2-1 TRBV2 few
CASSLLSRGLVMNTEAFF TGTGCCAGCAGTTTATTATCCAGGGGGCTTGTCATGAACACTGAAGCTTTCTTT TRBD1 TRBJ1-1 TRBV28 NA
CASGGLVLAGGGEQFF TGTGCCAGCGGTGGCCTGGTGCTAGCGGGGGGGGGTGAGCAGTTCTTC TRBD2 TRBJ2-1 TRBV6-1 NA
CSARPDRATVTYGYTF TGCAGTGCTAGACCAGACAGGGCAACTGTTACTTATGGCTACACCTTC TRBD1 TRBJ1-2 TRBV20-1 NA
CASSTDRGGRETQYF TGTGCCAGCAGTACGGACAGGGGGGGTCGGGAGACCCAGTACTTC TRBD1 TRBJ2-5 TRBV12-3/TRBV12-4 NA
CASTAATSSYNEQFF TGTGCCAGCACCGCCGCGACTAGCAGCTACAACGAGCAGTTCTTC TRBD2 TRBJ2-1 TRBV7-9 NA
CSARDPVRSNQPQHF TGCAGTGCTAGAGATCCCGTCCGGTCCAATCAGCCCCAGCATTTT NA TRBJ1-5 TRBV20-1 NA
CASSLSTRGTSNYGYTF TGTGCCAGCAGCTTATCAACTCGCGGGACTTCTAACTATGGCTACACCTTC NA TRBJ1-2 TRBV7-9 NA
CASSQTAGNYGYTF TGCGCCAGCAGCCAGACGGCAGGGAACTATGGCTACACCTTC NA TRBJ1-2 TRBV5-1 NA
CASRGLAAISYNEQFF TGTGCCAGCAGGGGACTAGCGGCGATCTCCTACAATGAGCAGTTCTTC TRBD2 TRBJ2-1 TRBV6-5 NA
CASSPDPAGASYNEQFF TGTGCCAGCAGTCCCGACCCAGCGGGAGCATCCTACAATGAGCAGTTCTTC TRBD2 TRBJ2-1 TRBV12-3/TRBV12-4 NA
CASSLGRTVQETQYF TGTGCCAGCAGCTTAGGTCGGACAGTACAAGAGACCCAGTACTTC NA TRBJ2-5 TRBV7-2 NA
CASSLSAGYQETQYF TGTGCCAGCAGTTTATCCGCGGGGTACCAAGAAACCCAGTACTTC NA TRBJ2-5 TRBV28 NA
CASSSIWTGAYNEQFF TGTGCCAGCAGCTCGATATGGACAGGGGCCTACAATGAGCAGTTCTTC TRBD1 TRBJ2-1 TRBV7-3 NA
CSVEATPYEQYF TGCAGCGTTGAGGCGACCCCCTACGAGCAGTACTTC NA TRBJ2-7 TRBV29-1 few
CSARDRGNQPQHF TGCAGTGCTAGAGACAGGGGCAATCAGCCCCAGCATTTT NA TRBJ1-5 TRBV20-1 many
CASSEVAAGGRYEQYF TGCGCCAGCAGTGAGGTCGCAGCGGGAGGGCGGTACGAGCAGTACTTC TRBD2 TRBJ2-7 TRBV10-2 NA
CASIGAVREKPFF TGTGCCAGCATCGGGGCAGTTCGGGAAAAACCGTTTTTT NA TRBJ1-4 TRBV6-1 NA
CSARAASGGATDTQYF TGCAGTGCTAGAGCGGCTAGCGGGGGGGCCACAGATACGCAGTATTTT TRBD2 TRBJ2-3 TRBV20-1 few
CASSPGTLTEQYF TGTGCCAGCAGCCCCGGGACTCTTACAGAGCAGTACTTC NA TRBJ2-5 TRBV16 NA
CASSPRGVYEQYF TGTGCCAGCAGCCCCCGGGGGGTTTACGAGCAGTACTTC TRBD2 TRBJ2-7 TRBV3-1 once
CSVEDGASGSPDTQYF TGCAGCGTTGAAGATGGGGCTAGCGGGAGCCCAGATACGCAGTATTTT TRBD2 TRBJ2-3 TRBV29-1 NA
CATHLGGSGPQDF TGTGCCACTCACCTAGGAGGAAGCGGACCCCAGGACTTC NA TRBJ2-5 TRBV18 NA
CASSYDRGFRETQYF TGTGCCAGCAGTTACGACAGGGGTTTTCGGGAGACCCAGTACTTC TRBD1 TRBJ2-5 TRBV6-2/TRBV6-3 few
CASSPQGFPETQYF TGTGCCAGCAGTCCCCAGGGGTTCCCCGAGACCCAGTACTTC NA TRBJ2-5 TRBV28 few
CSVGLAGVGAKNIQYF TGCAGTGTCGGACTAGCGGGAGTCGGGGCCAAAAACATTCAGTACTTC TRBD2 TRBJ2-4 TRBV20-1 NA
CACESYEQYF TGTGCCTGTGAGTCATACGAGCAGTACTTC NA TRBJ2-7 TRBV30 NA
CSADTLAGGETQYF TGCAGTGCTGACACGCTAGCGGGTGGTGAGACCCAGTACTTC TRBD2 TRBJ2-5 TRBV20-1 NA
CASSTPLFSNEQYF TGTGCCAGCAGTACGCCCCTATTTAGCAACGAGCAGTACTTC NA TRBJ2-7 TRBV6-5 once
CASSPLALEAFF TGTGCCAGCAGCCCCTTGGCGCTTGAAGCTTTCTTT NA TRBJ1-1 TRBV7-9 NA
CASSFWQNQPQHF TGTGCCAGCAGTTTTTGGCAAAATCAGCCCCAGCATTTT NA TRBJ1-5 TRBV12-3/TRBV12-4 NA
CASSYRPTQGARFGTDTQYF TGCGCCAGCAGCTATCGCCCGACTCAGGGGGCGCGCTTTGGCACAGATACGCAGTATTTT TRBD1 TRBJ2-3 TRBV5-1 few
CASSIGLAGAKTQYF TGTGCCAGTAGTATAGGGCTAGCGGGAGCCAAGACCCAGTACTTC TRBD2 TRBJ2-5 TRBV19 NA
CSAWDRVGPETQYF TGCAGTGCATGGGATCGAGTAGGCCCAGAGACCCAGTACTTC NA TRBJ2-5 TRBV20-1 few
CASSPLGRDTYEQYF TGCGCCAGCAGCCCCTTGGGGAGGGACACCTACGAGCAGTACTTC NA TRBJ2-7 TRBV4-1 NA